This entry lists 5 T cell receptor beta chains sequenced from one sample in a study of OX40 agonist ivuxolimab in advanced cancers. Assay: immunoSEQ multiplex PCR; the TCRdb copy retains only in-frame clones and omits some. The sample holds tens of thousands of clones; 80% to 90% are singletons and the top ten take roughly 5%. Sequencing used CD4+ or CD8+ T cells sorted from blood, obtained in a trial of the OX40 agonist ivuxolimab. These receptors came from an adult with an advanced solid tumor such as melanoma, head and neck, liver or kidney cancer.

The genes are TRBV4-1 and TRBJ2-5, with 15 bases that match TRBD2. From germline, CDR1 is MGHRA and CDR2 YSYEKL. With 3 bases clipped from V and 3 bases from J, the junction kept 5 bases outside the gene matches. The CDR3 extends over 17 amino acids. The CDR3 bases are TGCGCCAGCAGCCACCGAGGACTAGCGGGAGGGGAAGAGACCCAGTACTTC. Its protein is CASSHRGLAGGEETQYF.

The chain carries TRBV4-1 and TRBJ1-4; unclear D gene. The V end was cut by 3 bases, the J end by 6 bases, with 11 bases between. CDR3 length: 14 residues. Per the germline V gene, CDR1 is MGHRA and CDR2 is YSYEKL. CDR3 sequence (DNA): TGCGCCAGCAGCCAGGAAACACGCTATGAAAAACTGTTTTTT. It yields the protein CASSQETRYEKLFF.

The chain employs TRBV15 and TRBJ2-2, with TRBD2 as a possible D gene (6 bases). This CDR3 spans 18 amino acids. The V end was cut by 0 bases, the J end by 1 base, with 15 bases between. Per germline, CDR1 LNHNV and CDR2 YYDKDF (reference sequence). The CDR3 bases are TGTGCCACCAGCAGAGATACCCCAAGGCGGGGGAACACCGGGGAGCTGTTTTTT. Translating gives CATSRDTPRRGNTGELFF.

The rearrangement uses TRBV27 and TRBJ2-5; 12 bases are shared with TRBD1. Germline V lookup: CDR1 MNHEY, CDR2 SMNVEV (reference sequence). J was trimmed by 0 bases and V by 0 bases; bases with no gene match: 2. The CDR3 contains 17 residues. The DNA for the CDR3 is TGTGCCAGCAGTTTATCGGGACAGGGGGCTAACCAAGAGACCCAGTACTTC. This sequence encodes CASSLSGQGANQETQYF.

This CDR3 is CASSPGLYEQYF. DNA of the CDR3: TGTGCCAGCAGCCCGGGACTCTACGAGCAGTACTTC. The rearrangement uses TRBV14 and TRBJ2-7; D is perhaps TRBD2 (6 bases). Per the germline V gene, CDR1 is SGHDN and CDR2 is FVKESK. CDR3 length: 12 amino acids. V was trimmed by 4 bases and J by 3 bases, leaving 7 bases between them.